This TCR beta chain was documented in a study of T cells in Graves' hyperthyroidism and ophthalmopathy. There were TCR beta CDR3 regions amplified from RNA transcripts. With the HTBI primer set, the TCR CDR3 went through a first round of RT-PCR. MiXCR was run by TCRdb on the multiplex PCR reads, yielding one entry per CDR3 protein. This repertoire shows about half a million distinct CDR3 sequences, about 20% found once; its top ten account for around 50%. Ophthalmopathy patients showed a Clinical Activity Score of at least 3, NOSPECS grade of at least 4 and duration under 3 months. Each 10 ml fresh peripheral blood draw supplied the PBMCs. Study-wide findings and caveats: Model-based prediction identified ophthalmopathy a median around seven months prior to its onset. Expanded thyroid clonotypes (above 0.001) were mostly also found in blood.

In regard to this clonotype: The antigen remains undetermined.

Sequences were obtained from blood. The sequence was obtained from a woman aged 70-85 years with Graves' ophthalmopathy.

The CDR3 region is CASSQAQGKSYEQYF. CDR3 in DNA: TGCGCCAGCAGCCAAGCACAGGGGAAATCCTACGAGCAGTACTTC. The chain carries TRBV4-1 and TRBJ2-7; 7 bases agree with TRBD1. The trim removed 1 base at V and 1 base at J, leaving 4 bases unmatched. Germline assignment: CDR1 MGHRA and CDR2 YSYEKL. CDR3 length: 15 amino acids.